What follows is one TCR beta chain and its context. Its recognized antigen is unknown. Per-base qualities were not stored, and no clone one base away is much larger. The data are from a study of T cell repertoires in cytomegalovirus infection (dated by TCRdb to 2018 to 2020). Looking at the study overall: Alongside well-studied HLA-B-restricted epitopes, the peptide stimulations were aimed at recently identified HLA-C-restricted CMV epitopes, whose presentation resists viral immunomodulation. Because public TCR beta signatures pointed to carriage of CMV infection together with the matching HLA type, the HLA type of each donor mattered for the analysis.

This sample was sequenced with an Illumina HiSeq 1500. TCRdb reworked the public reads: Q25 trimming with fastp, MiXCR clone assembly, productive beta chains retained. All rows with the same CDR3 protein become a single entry with the most common DNA and genes. The sample table contains some 560,000 distinct CDR3 sequences; only one count was recorded for just under 40% of them. The leading ten clones occupy 48% of the sample. The treatment or condition label for this specimen denotes: in vitro stimulation with specific CMV peptide epitopes to enrich CMV-specific T cells. After removal of 6 bases from V and 10 bases from J, the junction retains 13 bases not matched to a gene. Including cysteine and phenylalanine, the CDR3 has 15 amino acids. Here the CDR3 DNA is all that survives: 45 bases in frame from base 1. For CDR1 and CDR2, the germline V gene lists SNHLY and FYNNEI. Study-level results and caveats: The ex vivo response was dominated by HLA-C-restricted CMV-specific TCR beta clonotypes, which also provided the single most frequent clonotype in two of eight donors. Cumulative frequency of public TCR beta family members discriminated carriers of CMV infection plus the relevant HLA type in this cohort and an independent approximately 360-donor cohort.

Material: cultured PBMCs, obtained from culture after CMV antigen stimulation. The sequence was obtained from a human donor in good health (CMV status not recorded). Some clones in this sample may be carry-over from other donors' samples. The chain joins TRBV2 to TRBJ2-1; 9 nucleotides in the junction match TRBD1. The nucleotide sequence reads as follows: TGTGCCAGCAGAAGAATCCGGGACAGGGCCTCCGAGCAGTTCTTC. This is translated as CASRRIRDRASEQFF.